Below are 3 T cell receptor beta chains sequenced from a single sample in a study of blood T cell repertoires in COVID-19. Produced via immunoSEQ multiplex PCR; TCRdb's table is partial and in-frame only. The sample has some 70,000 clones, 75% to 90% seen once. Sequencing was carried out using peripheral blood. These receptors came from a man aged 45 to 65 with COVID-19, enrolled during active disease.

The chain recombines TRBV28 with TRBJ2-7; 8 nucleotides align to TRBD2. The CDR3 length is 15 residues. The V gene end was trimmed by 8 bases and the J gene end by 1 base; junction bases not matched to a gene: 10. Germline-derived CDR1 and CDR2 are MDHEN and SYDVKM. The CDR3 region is CASREGGVKSYEQYF. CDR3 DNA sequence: TGTGCCAGCCGGGAGGGCGGGGTTAAATCCTACGAGCAGTACTTC. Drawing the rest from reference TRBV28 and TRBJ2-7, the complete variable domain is DVKVTQSSRYLVKRTGEKVFLECVQDMDHENMFWYRQDPGLGLRLIYFSYDVKMKEKGDIPEGYSVSREKKERFSLILESASTNQTSMYLCASREGGVKSYEQYFGPGTRLTVT.

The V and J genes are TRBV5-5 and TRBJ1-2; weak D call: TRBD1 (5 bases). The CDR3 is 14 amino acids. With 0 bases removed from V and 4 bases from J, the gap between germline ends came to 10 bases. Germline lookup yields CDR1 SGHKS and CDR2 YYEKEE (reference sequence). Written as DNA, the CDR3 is TGTGCCAGCAGCTTGGGTGGGCAGGGCTATGGCTACACCTTC. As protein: CASSLGGQGYGYTF.

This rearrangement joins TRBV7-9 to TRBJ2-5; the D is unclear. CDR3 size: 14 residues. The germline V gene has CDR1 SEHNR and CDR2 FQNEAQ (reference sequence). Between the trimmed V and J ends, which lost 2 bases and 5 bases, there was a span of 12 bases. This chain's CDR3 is CASSLRSGQETQYF. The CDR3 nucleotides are TGTGCCAGCAGCTTACGAAGTGGGCAGGAGACCCAGTACTTC. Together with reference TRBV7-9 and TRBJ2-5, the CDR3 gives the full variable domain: DTGVSQNPRHKITKRGQNVTFRCDPISEHNRLYWYRQTLGQGPEFLTYFQNEAQLEKSRLLSDRFSAERPKGSFSTLEIQRTEQGDSAMYLCASSLRSGQETQYFGPGTRLLVL.